This T cell receptor beta chain was identified in a study of T cell changes during pregnancy in multiple sclerosis (dated by TCRdb to the late 2010s). Notes on the research overall: The study examined how the T cell repertoire changed over the course of pregnancy in women with multiple sclerosis.

As to this clone: Its binding antigen is unknown. No base qualities exist here, and no much larger clone lies one base off it.

Trimming accounts for 6 bases at V and 1 base at J, while the number of junction bases matched to no gene is 5. The CDR3 spans 14 residues, from the cysteine through the phenylalanine. Just CDR3 DNA is preserved here, 42 bases in frame from base 1. CDR1 is given as SGDLS and CDR2 as YYNGEE, both from the germline V gene. The method behind the library was the immunoSEQ multiplex PCR assay. Sourced from immuneACCESS, this table was stored by TCRdb with only in-frame sequences that have V and J called. A share of the clones is absent; for the studies checked, an unresolved V gene accounts for under half, and the remainder has no known explanation. For this sample there are about 44,000 clones; more than 80% appear just once. The top ten hold 0.7% of the sample.

The sequence links TRBV9 to TRBJ2-3, with TRBD2 identical over 7 junction bases. The sequenced sample was CD4+ T cells from peripheral blood mononuclear cells, obtained before pregnancy. The clonotype was recovered from a female donor with multiple sclerosis, enrolled in a pregnancy study. The CDR3 reads as follows: CASNSGTGTDTQYF. Here is the DNA: TGTGCCAGCAACAGCGGGACCGGCACAGATACGCAGTATTTT.